This T cell receptor beta chain came from a study of identical twins. The study, taken as a whole, reports: While abundant cord blood beta clonotypes carried fewer insertions, memory repertoires showed no such pattern.

TCRdb itself ran the 5' RACE reads through MiXCR, one entry per CDR3 protein. This sample has about 190,000 distinct CDR3 sequences, with more than 15% found just once. The V gene lost 4 bases and the J gene lost 0 bases, with 12 bases spanning the gap. This CDR3 has 15 residues. With regard to this clonotype: As yet, its antigen is unknown.

The same sample was also used in a study of T cells expressing NK-cell markers. That work states: Seropositivity for HCMV was found in seven of the eight sequenced donors, with one seronegative. About six donors carried dominant NKG2C+ clonotypes that made up roughly 1.0-8% of their CD8+ T cells. The study found these clonotypes also leading the CD3+CD56-NKG2C+ fraction in four donors.

This receptor was obtained from a woman aged 18-30 years in good health. The V gene is TRBV12-3 or TRBV12-4, the J gene TRBJ1-1; D is unresolved. The sample taken for sequencing was CD8+ T cells sorted from blood. CDR3: CASSSRQPLNTEAFF. DNA of the CDR3: TGTGCCAGCAGTTCCCGCCAACCCCTGAACACTGAAGCTTTCTTT.